The 8 T cell receptor beta chains in this list originate from one sample, sequenced in a study of cytotoxic CD8 clonotypes in ibrutinib-treated CLL. Profiling relied on immunoSEQ multiplex PCR, and the TCRdb table lists in-frame clones only, not all of them. The sample shows about 200,000 clones, over 60% of them seen only once. This specimen was PBMCs, taken after 24 months of ibrutinib treatment. The receptors come from a human donor with chronic lymphocytic leukemia.

V and J are TRBV5-1 and TRBJ2-3; 9 nucleotides align to TRBD2. V shed 4 bases, J shed 5 bases, and the junction held 17 bases outside the gene matches. Per the germline V gene, CDR1 is SGHRS and CDR2 is YFSETQ. This CDR3 is 18 amino acids long. CDR3 amino acids: CASSQEGNSGRRKDTQYF. The CDR3 region has the DNA TGCGCCAGCAGCCAAGAGGGCAATAGCGGGAGAAGGAAAGATACGCAGTATTTT. Full variable domain (outside the CDR3, taken from reference TRBV5-1 and TRBJ2-3): KAGVTQTPRYLIKTRGQQVTLSCSPISGHRSVSWYQQTPGQGLQFLFEYFSETQRNKGNFPGRFSGRQFSNSRSEMNVSTLELGDSALYLCASSQEGNSGRRKDTQYFGPGTRLTVL.

This clone was seen a handful of times. The chain is built from TRBV18 and TRBJ1-1; tentative D call: TRBD1 (5 bases). Trimming shortened V by 4 bases and J by 7 bases, and 10 bases separated the two germline ends. The germline CDR1 and CDR2 sequences are KGHSH and LQKENI. CDR3 size: 12 residues. The DNA for the CDR3 is TGTGCCAGCTCACAGCTCAGGGATGAAGCTTTCTTT. As protein: CASSQLRDEAFF.

The J gene is TRBJ2-7, the V gene TRBV25-1, with 11 bases identical to TRBD2. This CDR3 region has 15 residues. V was pared by 2 bases and J by 1 base, with 1 base of the junction left unmatched. Germline V lookup: CDR1 MGHDK, CDR2 SYGVNS. CDR3: CASSEASGRSYEQYF. The CDR3 nucleotides read TGTGCCAGCAGTGAAGCTAGCGGGAGGTCCTACGAGCAGTACTTC.

As regards this clone: Other DNA sequences in the same sample also yield this CDR3. V and J are TRBV27 and TRBJ1-1; D might be TRBD1 (6 bases). The CDR3 extends over 11 amino acids. V dropped 2 bases and J dropped 8 bases, with 6 bases sitting between them. Germline CDR1 reads MNHEY; CDR2 reads SMNVEV (reference sequence). CDR3 protein: CASSLRGEAFF. The CDR3 DNA reads TGTGCCAGCAGTTTAAGGGGGGAAGCTTTCTTT.

The V gene is TRBV5-1, the J gene TRBJ2-1; 9 bases are a match to TRBD1. V was clipped by 4 bases and J by 4 bases; unmatched bases: 6. Germline assignment: CDR1 SGHRS and CDR2 YFSETQ. This CDR3 region has 15 residues. CDR3 in DNA: TGCGCCAGCAGCAACCGGGACAGGGCATACAATGAGCAGTTCTTC. Amino acids: CASSNRDRAYNEQFF.

The V gene is TRBV10-1, the J gene TRBJ2-5; 9 nucleotides align to TRBD2. The CDR3 loop spans 15 amino acids. After removal of 6 bases from V and 3 bases from J, the junction contained 8 bases not matched to a gene. The germline V gene encodes CDR1 WNHNN and CDR2 SYGVQD (reference sequence). The CDR3: CASSDLAGKEETQYF. Written as DNA, the CDR3 is TGCGCCAGCAGCGACCTAGCGGGAAAGGAAGAGACCCAGTACTTC.

The gene calls are TRBV7-8 and TRBJ2-7; 8 nucleotides line up with TRBD2. Losses at the gene ends were 5 bases for V and 0 bases for J; bases not matched to a gene: 12. Germline V gene lookup returns CDR1 SGHVS and CDR2 FQNEAQ. This CDR3 has 17 residues. CDR3 region: CASSPPLERESSYEQYF. In nucleotides, the CDR3 is TGTGCCAGCAGCCCCCCCCTTGAGCGGGAGTCCTCCTACGAGCAGTACTTC.

The gene calls are TRBV25-1 and TRBJ2-7; TRBD1 aligns across 7 bases. V trimming: 8 bases; J trimming: 5 bases; junction bases outside the gene matches: 3. CDR1 and CDR2 (germline): MGHDK, SYGVNS. This CDR3 region has 11 residues. CDR3 sequence: CASHRGHEQYF. CDR3 nucleotide sequence: TGTGCCAGCCACAGGGGCCACGAGCAGTACTTC.